The source of this TCR beta chain is a study of blood T cells in healthy people across ages. Alongside a J-beta primer mix, a sample-barcoded 5' primer served in a second PCR lasting 7 to 11 cycles. TCRdb passed the 5' RACE reads through MiXCR, listing each CDR3 protein once. The table lists some 1.4 million distinct CDR3 sequences, approximately 38% of them singletons, with 7.9% in the top ten. V dropped 4 bases and J dropped 6; count of bases not matched to a gene: 15. From germline, CDR1 is LGHDT and CDR2 YNNKEL (reference sequence). The CDR3 length is 17 residues. Material for sequencing was blood. The clonotype comes from a young woman in good health. The chain couples TRBV3-1 to TRBJ2-3; 8 bases line up with TRBD1. Here the CDR3 reads CASSPAGTGTTLDTQYF. CDR3 nucleotides: TGTGCCAGCAGCCCAGCCGGGACAGGCACCACATTGGATACGCAGTATTTT.